This T cell receptor beta chain was recovered during a study of cytomegalovirus exposure and HLA in healthy donors. The PCR was carried out with 60 Vbeta primers and 13 Jbeta primers. The protocol was immunoSEQ multiplex PCR, while the TCRdb copy is restricted to in-frame clones and leaves out a portion. Of roughly 120,000 clones in the sample, more than 80% were seen once. Trimming removed 3 bases at V and 7 bases at J, with 19 bases between. The CDR3 runs 16 residues. The germline CDR1 and CDR2 sequences are MDHEN and SYDVKM. This clone was observed a single time. This chain connects TRBV28 to TRBJ1-5; weak D call: TRBD1 (5 bases). The TCR comes from a man aged 40-55 years in good health and CMV-seronegative. Material: PBMCs. The CDR3 DNA sequence: TGTGCCAGCAGTTTGGGCGGCAGGGAGGGTTGGCAGCCCCAGCATTTT. This codes for CASSLGGREGWQPQHF.